What follows are 27 T cell receptor beta chains derived from one specimen sequenced in a study of somatic mutations in cytotoxic T cells in rheumatoid arthritis (dated by TCRdb to about 2017). Receptor libraries were prepared by the immunoSEQ multiplex PCR assay. As stored in TCRdb, this immuneACCESS dataset retains in-frame rearrangements with V and J assigned. A fraction of the clones does not appear; measured against another copy, unresolved V genes explain less than half of the discrepancy, and the remainder lacks a known reason. In all, the sample holds about 6,700 clones, and roughly three quarters of those were seen once. The ten biggest clones cover around 43% of the sample. Specimen: CD8+ T cells sorted from blood. The source of these receptors is a man aged 40-49 years in good health.

This sequence joins TRBV6-1 and TRBJ2-7, with 10 positions matching TRBD1. Germline CDR1 and CDR2: MNHNS and SASEGT. The CDR3 has 15 residues. V trimming: 1 base; J trimming: 0 bases; junction bases outside the gene matches: 0. CDR3 sequence reads: CASSEGTGGSYEQYV. The CDR3 DNA reads as TGTGCCAGCAGTGAAGGGACAGGGGGCTCCTACGAGCAGTACGTC.

The chain joins TRBV19 to TRBJ2-4; TRBD2 agrees at 7 bases. V lost 1 base, J lost 1 base, and 10 bases stayed unmatched. The CDR3 covers 18 residues. The V gene's germline CDR1 is LNHDA and CDR2 SQIVND (reference sequence). CDR3 in amino acids: CASSIGTRREIAKNIQYF. CDR3 bases: TGTGCCAGTAGTATAGGGACTCGGCGGGAGATTGCCAAAAACATTCAGTACTTC.

There are a few counts of this clone. The J gene is TRBJ2-1, the V gene TRBV19, with 11 bases identical to TRBD2. The CDR3 extends over 15 amino acids. Germline V CDR1 and CDR2: LNHDA, SQIVND (reference sequence). V was pared by 5 bases and J by 4 bases, with 4 bases of the junction left unmatched. CDR3 amino acids: CASSFLAGGYNEQFF. For the CDR3, the DNA is TGTGCCAGTAGTTTCCTAGCGGGGGGATACAATGAGCAGTTCTTC.

The CDR3 DNA reads as TGTGCCAGCAGTTACTCGGGCACCGGGGAGCTGTTTTTT. This encodes CASSYSGTGELFF. This chain uses TRBV6-6 with TRBJ2-2; D gene ambiguous. Germline lookup yields CDR1 MNHNY and CDR2 SVGAGI (reference sequence). The CDR3 spans 13 residues. Between the trimmed V and J ends, which lost 0 bases and 4 bases, there was a span of 3 bases.

The chain combines TRBV30 with TRBJ1-5; D gene ambiguous. There are 11 residues in the CDR3. Between the trimmed V and J ends, which lost 3 bases and 6 bases, there was a span of 6 bases. Germline CDR1 and CDR2: GTSNPN and SVGIG (reference sequence). In nucleotides, the CDR3 is TGTGCCTGGAGGACGGTTCAGCCCCAGCATTTT. Protein product: CAWRTVQPQHF.

The chain links TRBV30 to TRBJ2-3; 9 bases fit TRBD2. The germline V gene encodes CDR1 GTSNPN and CDR2 SVGIG (reference sequence). This CDR3 comprises 15 residues. With V trimmed by 2 bases and J by 6 bases, 9 bases remained unmatched. The CDR3 loop reads CAWSSQAGGWDTQYF. The CDR3, as DNA: TGTGCCTGGAGTTCCCAAGCGGGAGGTTGGGATACGCAGTATTTT.

This clone has more than one count but fewer than ten. In nucleotides, the CDR3 is TGCGCCAGCAGCCAAGATATGGTTGGACAGGGCGTTAATGAAAAACTGTTTTTT. This translates into CASSQDMVGQGVNEKLFF. The V and J genes are TRBV4-1 and TRBJ1-4; 8 bases are shared with TRBD1. Per the germline V gene, CDR1 is MGHRA and CDR2 is YSYEKL. This CDR3 region has 18 residues. V lost 0 bases and J lost 4; bases outside the gene matches: 10.

This rearrangement joins TRBV27 to TRBJ2-2; D assignment may be TRBD1 or TRBD2 (5 bases each). The CDR3 sequence is 13 residues long. Germline CDR1 MNHEY, CDR2 SMNVEV (reference sequence). With 3 bases removed from V and 14 bases from J, the gap between germline ends came to 16 bases. Here the CDR3 DNA reads TGTGCCAGCAGTTTCTCCCGGGGCCGTAGACTGTTTTTT. Translating it yields CASSFSRGRRLFF.

V gene TRBV4-1 combines with J gene TRBJ1-5; D remains ambiguous. The germline V gene has CDR1 MGHRA and CDR2 YSYEKL. V dropped 1 base and J dropped 3 bases, with 7 bases sitting between them. This CDR3 spans 14 amino acids. The CDR3 DNA reads TGCGCCAGCAGCCAAGGAGCTTTCAATCAGCCCCAGCATTTT. The encoded protein is CASSQGAFNQPQHF.

The chain employs TRBV27 and TRBJ2-1; 7 nucleotides match TRBD2. V was clipped by 7 bases and J by 2 bases; unmatched bases: 17. There are 18 residues in the CDR3. Germline V gene lookup returns CDR1 MNHEY and CDR2 SMNVEV (reference sequence). CDR3 DNA: TGTGCCAGCACCAAGGCTCGGGGCGGGAGTACCGCCTACAATGAGCAGTTCTTC. Translation: CASTKARGGSTAYNEQFF.

The chain uses TRBV28 and TRBJ1-5, with 9 bases aligning to TRBD1. Trimming removed 6 bases from V and 1 base from J; junction bases left unmatched: 4. The CDR3 runs 15 residues. Germline lookup yields CDR1 MDHEN and CDR2 SYDVKM. CDR3 bases: TGTGCCAGCAGCCAACAGGGGGCCAGCAATCAGCCCCAGCATTTT. The encoded protein is CASSQQGASNQPQHF.

This chain joins TRBV5-1 and TRBJ1-2, with TRBD1 matching 9 bases. V trimming: 3 bases; J trimming: 4 bases; junction bases outside the gene matches: 4. Germline CDR1 reads SGHRS; CDR2 reads YFSETQ. The CDR3 totals 14 residues. CDR3 nucleotide sequence: TGCGCCAGCAGCTGGACAGGGGCAGGCTATGGCTACACCTTC. Its translation is CASSWTGAGYGYTF.

This clone was recorded a few times. The rearrangement links TRBV2 to TRBJ1-5, with D hard to call. The CDR3 is 16 residues long. V was cut by 6 bases and J by 0 bases, with 15 bases left in between. Looked up from germline, CDR1 is SNHLY and CDR2 is FYNNEI. The CDR3 DNA reads as TGTGCCAGCAGCGTAGGTGAAGATTATAGCAATCAGCCCCAGCATTTT. It specifies CASSVGEDYSNQPQHF.

V usage is TRBV7-2 and J usage is TRBJ1-2; D is perhaps TRBD1 (6 bases). The CDR3 extends over 13 amino acids. Germline CDR1 is SGHTA and CDR2 is FQGNSA. V was trimmed by 8 bases and J by 4 bases, leaving 14 bases between them. CDR3 sequence reads: CASAAGVAYGYTF. The CDR3, as DNA: TGTGCCAGCGCTGCAGGGGTCGCCTATGGCTACACCTTC.

By frequency in the sample, this clone is medium-sized. This sequence joins TRBV12-5 and TRBJ2-1; D unresolved. The ends were cut back, 6 bases at V and 0 bases at J, with 12 bases in the middle. Germline lookup yields CDR1 LGHNT and CDR2 FRNRAP. This CDR3 is 15 amino acids long. The CDR3 region has the DNA TGTGCTAGTGGCCCCTCCCCAGCCTCCTACAATGAGCAGTTCTTC. Protein sequence: CASGPSPASYNEQFF.

With regard to this clone: The identical CDR3 is also encoded by other nucleotide sequences in the sample. The chain is built from TRBV27 and TRBJ1-1; D ambiguous. Germline lookup yields CDR1 MNHEY and CDR2 SMNVEV (reference sequence). Trimming left V 6 bases short and J 1 base short, with 6 bases between. The CDR3 is 12 residues long. CDR3: CASRQENTEAFF. For the CDR3, the DNA is TGTGCCAGCAGACAAGAGAACACTGAAGCTTTCTTT.

The V gene is TRBV13, the J gene TRBJ2-7; D remains ambiguous. Between the trimmed V and J ends, which lost 1 base and 2 bases, there was a span of 9 bases. This CDR3 has 14 residues. Per the germline V gene, CDR1 is PRHDT and CDR2 is FYEKMQ (reference sequence). This chain's CDR3 is CASSLVDAPYEQYF. The CDR3 DNA sequence: TGTGCCAGCAGCTTAGTGGACGCACCCTACGAGCAGTACTTC.

The rearrangement uses TRBV5-8 and TRBJ2-3; D not resolved. Trimming shortened V by 4 bases and J by 1 base, and 16 bases separated the two germline ends. The CDR3 runs to 16 residues. Germline V CDR1 and CDR2: SGHTS, YDEGEE. CDR3 coding DNA: TGTGCCAGCAGCACTTATCAAGTTATTGGCACAGATACGCAGTATTTT. This translates into CASSTYQVIGTDTQYF.

V and J are TRBV6-1 and TRBJ1-1; no definite D call. Germline assignment: CDR1 MNHNS and CDR2 SASEGT. There are 12 residues in the CDR3. With 5 bases removed from V and 6 bases from J, the gap between germline ends came to 10 bases. CDR3 sequence (DNA): TGTGCCAGCAGTCCTCCGACCCCTGAAGCTTTCTTT. It yields the protein CASSPPTPEAFF.

The genes are TRBV7-9 and TRBJ2-1, with 8 bases matching TRBD2. The CDR3 is 16 residues long. Germline CDR1 and CDR2: SEHNR and FQNEAQ (reference sequence). The trim removed 0 bases at V and 7 bases at J, leaving 8 bases unmatched. The CDR3 DNA reads TGTGCCAGCAGCTTAGCGCAGAGCGGGAGATATAATGAGCAGTTCTTC. This translates into CASSLAQSGRYNEQFF.

This sequence joins TRBV11-2 and TRBJ2-5; TRBD2 agrees at 8 bases. The CDR3 loop spans 16 amino acids. The germline V gene has CDR1 SGHAT and CDR2 FQNNGV. V lost 3 bases and J lost 0; bases outside the gene matches: 6. CDR3: CASSLGASGYQETQYF. The CDR3 nucleotides read TGTGCCAGCAGCTTGGGGGCTAGCGGGTACCAAGAGACCCAGTACTTC.

The CDR3 region has the DNA TGTGCCAGCAGCTTAACCGGGGGCACCGCCTACGAGCAGTACTTC. Translating gives CASSLTGGTAYEQYF. The chain links TRBV7-3 to TRBJ2-7; TRBD1 or TRBD2 may be the D gene (6 bases each). The germline V gene encodes CDR1 SGHTA and CDR2 FQGTGA. V was shortened by 0 bases and J by 2 bases, with 11 bases between the two germline ends. The CDR3 covers 15 residues.

By frequency in the sample, this clone is large. The chain carries TRBV15 and TRBJ1-4; TRBD1 matches 8 bases. The CDR3 is 14 residues long. Losses at the gene ends were 4 bases for V and 8 bases for J; bases not matched to a gene: 6. Germline CDR1 is LNHNV and CDR2 is YYDKDF (reference sequence). The CDR3 DNA follows: TGTGCCACCAGCAATGGACAGGGTGAAGAAAAACTGTTTTTT. It specifies CATSNGQGEEKLFF.

This clone occurred a few times. The chain recombines TRBV6-4 with TRBJ2-7, with TRBD2 identical over 10 bases. The CDR3 consists of 14 residues. The V gene end was trimmed by 8 bases and the J gene end by 0 bases; junction bases not matched to a gene: 4. Looked up from germline, CDR1 is MRHNA and CDR2 is SNTAGT. This chain's CDR3 is CASCSGGYSYEQYV. The CDR3, as DNA: TGTGCCAGCTGTAGCGGGGGGTACTCCTACGAGCAGTACGTC.

The rearrangement joins TRBV10-3 to TRBJ2-1, with 10 bases matching TRBD2. Per germline, CDR1 ENHRY and CDR2 SYGVKD. The CDR3 has 15 amino acids. Trimming cost V 8 bases and J 6 bases; bases outside gene matches: 10. The DNA of the CDR3 is TGTGCCATCCAACCCCCGGGACTAGCGCGCAATGAGCAGTTCTTC. This sequence encodes CAIQPPGLARNEQFF.

This clone was detected only a few times. The chain's CDR3 is CASSWTSGGFEQYF. The CDR3 DNA sequence: TGTGCCAGCAGTTGGACTAGCGGGGGATTCGAGCAGTACTTC. V gene TRBV27 combines with J gene TRBJ2-7; 13 bases map to TRBD2. V was clipped by 4 bases and J by 6 bases; unmatched bases: 3. This CDR3 region has 14 residues. CDR1 is MNHEY, CDR2 SMNVEV, per germline (reference sequence).

The chain joins TRBV7-2 to TRBJ1-5; D may be TRBD1 (6 bases). Trimming took off 3 bases at V and 3 bases at J, with 9 bases between the two ends. Germline V CDR1 and CDR2: SGHTA, FQGNSA. This CDR3 has 14 residues. The CDR3: CASSFGQNNQPQHF. The CDR3 nucleotides are TGTGCCAGCAGCTTCGGACAGAACAATCAGCCCCAGCATTTT.